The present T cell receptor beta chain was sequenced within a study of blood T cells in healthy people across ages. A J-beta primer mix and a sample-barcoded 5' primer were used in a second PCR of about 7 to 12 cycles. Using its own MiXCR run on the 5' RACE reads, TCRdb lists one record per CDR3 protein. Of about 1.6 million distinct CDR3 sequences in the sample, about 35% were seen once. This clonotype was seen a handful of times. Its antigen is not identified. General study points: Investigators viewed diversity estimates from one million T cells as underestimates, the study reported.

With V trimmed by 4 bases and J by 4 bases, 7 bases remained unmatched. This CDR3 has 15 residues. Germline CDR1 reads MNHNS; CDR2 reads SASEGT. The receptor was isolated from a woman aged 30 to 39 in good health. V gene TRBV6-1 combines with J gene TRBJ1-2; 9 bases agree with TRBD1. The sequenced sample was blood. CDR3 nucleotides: TGTGCCAGCAGTGTGGGACAGGGTTATTCCTATGGCTACACCTTC. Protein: CASSVGQGYSYGYTF.